This T cell receptor beta chain was recorded in a study of graft-versus-host responses after intestinal transplantation. Study information: Grafts that recipients had were multivisceral, liver-intestinal, or isolated intestinal transplants.

Clones were read by immunoSEQ multiplex PCR, and TCRdb kept only the in-frame ones, dropping some. The table records about 96,000 clones, approximately 92% of them present only once. Germline lookup yields CDR1 SGHDN and CDR2 FVKESK. The V gene lost 3 bases and the J gene lost 4 bases, with 10 bases spanning the gap. CDR3 length: 14 residues. Comment on this clone: The antigen is unknown.

The study's findings and limits: GvH clones detected in recipient marrow included some appearing first in ileum or blood. Allografts from individuals with graft-donor T cell macrochimerism displayed high graft-versus-host to host-versus-graft clonal ratios.

The material was unstimulated CD4+ T cells sorted from spleen or lymph node cells, obtained before intestinal transplant. This receptor was identified in a human donor who received an intestinal transplant. V and J are TRBV14 and TRBJ2-1, with D maybe TRBD1 (5 bases). As DNA, the CDR3 is TGTGCCAGCAGCCACCCGACAGAGTACAATGAGCAGTTCTTC. It is translated as CASSHPTEYNEQFF.